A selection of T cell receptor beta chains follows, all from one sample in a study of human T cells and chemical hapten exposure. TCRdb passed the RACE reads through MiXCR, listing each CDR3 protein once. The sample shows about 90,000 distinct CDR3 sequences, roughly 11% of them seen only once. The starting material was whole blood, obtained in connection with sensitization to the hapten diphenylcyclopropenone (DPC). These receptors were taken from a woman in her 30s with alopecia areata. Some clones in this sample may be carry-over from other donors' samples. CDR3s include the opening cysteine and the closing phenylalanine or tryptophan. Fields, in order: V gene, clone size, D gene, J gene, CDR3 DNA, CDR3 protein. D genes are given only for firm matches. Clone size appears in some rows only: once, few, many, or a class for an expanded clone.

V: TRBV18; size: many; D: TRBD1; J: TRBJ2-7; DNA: TGTGCCAGCTCACCATCACAGGGGGCTTTCGACGAGCAGTACTTC; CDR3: CASSPSQGAFDEQYF
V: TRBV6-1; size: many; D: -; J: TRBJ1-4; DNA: TGTGCCGGAAGCGTGGACAGCGGTGAAAAACTGTTTTTT; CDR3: CAGSVDSGEKLFF
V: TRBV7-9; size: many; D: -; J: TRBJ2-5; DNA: TGTGCCAGCAGTTTCTCAGGCCAAGAGACCCAGTACTTC; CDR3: CASSFSGQETQYF
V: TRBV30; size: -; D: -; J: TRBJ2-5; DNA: TGTGCCTGGAGTGGGGTCTTTTTGGGCCCCCAAGAGACCCAGTACTTC; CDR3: CAWSGVFLGPQETQYF
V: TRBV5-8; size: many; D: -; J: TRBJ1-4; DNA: TGTGCCAGCAGCTTGGGACAGGTCGAAAAACTGTTTTTT; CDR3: CASSLGQVEKLFF
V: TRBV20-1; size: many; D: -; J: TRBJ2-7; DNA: TGCAGTGGAAAGGGGGCCTACGAGCAGTACTTC; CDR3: CSGKGAYEQYF
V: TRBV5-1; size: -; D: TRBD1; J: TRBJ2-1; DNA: TGCGCCAGCAGCTCGGGACAGGGGGCGCAAAATGAGCAGTTCTTC; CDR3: CASSSGQGAQNEQFF
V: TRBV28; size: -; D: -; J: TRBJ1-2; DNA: TGTGCCAGCAGTTCGTCCGGGGCGACCCTGTATGGCTACACCTTC; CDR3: CASSSSGATLYGYTF
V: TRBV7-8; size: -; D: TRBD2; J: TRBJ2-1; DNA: TGTGCCAGCAGCTTAGCGACCGGGACTAGCGGAGTCAATGAGCAGTTCTTC; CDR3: CASSLATGTSGVNEQFF
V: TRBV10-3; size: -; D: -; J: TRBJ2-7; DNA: TGTGCCATCAGTTCTAGCTCGGGTTTCCTCTACGAGCAGTACTTC; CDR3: CAISSSSGFLYEQYF
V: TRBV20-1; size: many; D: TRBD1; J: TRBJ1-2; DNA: TGCAGTGCTATAACACAATCTAACCCTCGGACAGGGGGTTATGGCTACACCTTC; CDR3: CSAITQSNPRTGGYGYTF
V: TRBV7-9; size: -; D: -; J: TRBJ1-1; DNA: TGTGCCAGCAGCCACGGACAGCCTGAAGCTTTCTTT; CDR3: CASSHGQPEAFF
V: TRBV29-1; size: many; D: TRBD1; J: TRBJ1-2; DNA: TGCAGCGTTCTTCCTGGACAGGGGTGGAATGGCTACACCTTC; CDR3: CSVLPGQGWNGYTF
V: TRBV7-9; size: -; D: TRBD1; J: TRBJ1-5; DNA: TGTGCCAGCAGCTCGACAGGGTTCCAGCCCCAGCATTTT; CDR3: CASSSTGFQPQHF
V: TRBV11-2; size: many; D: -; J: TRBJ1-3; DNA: TGTGCCAGCAGCTTGGTCGGCAGGTTAAACACCATATATTTT; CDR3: CASSLVGRLNTIYF
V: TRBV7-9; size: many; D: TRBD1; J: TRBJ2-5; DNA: TGTGCCAGCAGCCAACCCGACAGGGGCCTCCAAGAGACCCAGTACTTC; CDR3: CASSQPDRGLQETQYF
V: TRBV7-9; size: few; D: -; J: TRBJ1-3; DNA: TGTGCCAGCAGCGCCTACAACGGACCGGTCTCTGGAAACACCATATATTTT; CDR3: CASSAYNGPVSGNTIYF
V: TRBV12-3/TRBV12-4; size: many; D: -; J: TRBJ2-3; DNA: TGTGCCAGCAGCTCGGGGGAGAGCACAGATACGCAGTATTTT; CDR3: CASSSGESTDTQYF
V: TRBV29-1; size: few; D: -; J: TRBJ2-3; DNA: TGCAGCGTTGTTGGGGCAGGGGCCACAGATACGCAGTATTTT; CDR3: CSVVGAGATDTQYF
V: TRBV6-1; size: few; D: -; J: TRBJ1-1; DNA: TGTGCCAGCAGAGAACTATACAGGGTGAGGACTGAAGCTTTCTTT; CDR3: CASRELYRVRTEAFF
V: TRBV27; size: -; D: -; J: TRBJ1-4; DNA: TGTGCCAGCAGTTTGAGGCGAGACGAAAAACTGTTTTTT; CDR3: CASSLRRDEKLFF
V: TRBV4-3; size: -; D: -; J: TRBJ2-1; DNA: TGCGCCAGCAGCCCCTACCTCTCCAGCACTGAGCAGTTCTTC; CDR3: CASSPYLSSTEQFF
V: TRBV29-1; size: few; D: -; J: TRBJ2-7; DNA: TGCAGCGTTGGGGCAGGGGCACTCTACGAGCAGTACTTC; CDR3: CSVGAGALYEQYF
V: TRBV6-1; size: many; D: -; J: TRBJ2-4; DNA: TGTGCCAGCAGTGAAGCCGGACAGAACATTCAGTACTTC; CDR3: CASSEAGQNIQYF
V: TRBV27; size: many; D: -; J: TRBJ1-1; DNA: TGTGCCAGCAGACGAGGGGCACCCACTGAAGCTTTCTTT; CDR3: CASRRGAPTEAFF
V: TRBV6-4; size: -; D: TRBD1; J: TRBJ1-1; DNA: TGTGCCAGCAGTAAGACAGGGCGTGCTGAAGCTTTCTTT; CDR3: CASSKTGRAEAFF
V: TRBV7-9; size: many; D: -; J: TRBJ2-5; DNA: TGTGCCAGCAGCTTAGGCTTTGGCCGTAACGGGGAGACCCAGTACTTC; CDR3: CASSLGFGRNGETQYF
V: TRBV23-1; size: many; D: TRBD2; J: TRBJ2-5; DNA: TGCGCCAGCCTGACTAGCGGGGGAATCGGAGAGACCCAGTACTTC; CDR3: CASLTSGGIGETQYF
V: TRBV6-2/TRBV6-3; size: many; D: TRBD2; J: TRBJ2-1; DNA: TGTGCCAGCAGTGGACTAGCGGGAGGATACAATGAGCAGTTCTTC; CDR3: CASSGLAGGYNEQFF
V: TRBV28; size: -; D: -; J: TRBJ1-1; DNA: TGTGCCAGCAGTGGTTCTTTCACTGAAGCTTTCTTT; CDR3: CASSGSFTEAFF
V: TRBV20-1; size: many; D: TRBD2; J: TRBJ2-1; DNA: TGCAGTGCCACCCCCACTAGCGGGAGCAATGAGCAGTTCTTC; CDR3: CSATPTSGSNEQFF
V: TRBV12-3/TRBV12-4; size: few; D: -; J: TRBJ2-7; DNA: TGTGCCAGCAGTTTAGTGGGGGGCCCGGCCTACGAGCAGTACTTC; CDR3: CASSLVGGPAYEQYF
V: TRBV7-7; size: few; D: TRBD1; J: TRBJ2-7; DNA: TGTGCTAGCAGCTTAGGTCCGGGACAGCAATACGAGCAGTACTTC; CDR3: CASSLGPGQQYEQYF
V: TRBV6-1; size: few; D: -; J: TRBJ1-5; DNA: TGTGCCAGCACTTCGACAGGAGGATATCCCCAGCATTTT; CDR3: CASTSTGGYPQHF
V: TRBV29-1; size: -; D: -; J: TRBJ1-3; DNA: TGCAGCGTTGAAGAGGACCCTGGAAACACCATATATTTT; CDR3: CSVEEDPGNTIYF
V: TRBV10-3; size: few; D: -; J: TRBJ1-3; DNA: TGTGCCATCAGAAGGTTTTATGCAGGCTCTGGAAACACCATATATTTT; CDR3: CAIRRFYAGSGNTIYF
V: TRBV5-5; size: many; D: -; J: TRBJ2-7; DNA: TGTGCCAGCAGCTTGGAGGGAGTCCAGTACTTC; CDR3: CASSLEGVQYF
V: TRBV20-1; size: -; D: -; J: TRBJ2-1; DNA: TGCAGTGCTACTCCAACGGGGAGCTCCTACAATGAGCAGTTCTTC; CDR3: CSATPTGSSYNEQFF
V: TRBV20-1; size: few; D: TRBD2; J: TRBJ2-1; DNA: TGCAGTGCCCCCAGAGCGGGGGCAAGAAATGAGCAGTTCTTC; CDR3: CSAPRAGARNEQFF
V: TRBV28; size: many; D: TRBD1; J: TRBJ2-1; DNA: TGTGCCAGCAGCCGGGACAGGGAATTGGGGAATGAGCAGTTCTTC; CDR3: CASSRDRELGNEQFF
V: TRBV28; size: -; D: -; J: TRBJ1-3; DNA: TGTGCCAGCAGGAGCACTGGAAACACCATATATTTT; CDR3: CASRSTGNTIYF
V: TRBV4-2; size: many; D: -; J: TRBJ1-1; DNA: TGTGCCAGCAGCCAGGGCGATGAAGCTTTCTTT; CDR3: CASSQGDEAFF
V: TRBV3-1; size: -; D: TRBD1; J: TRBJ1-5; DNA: TGTGCCAGCAGCCATGGTGGCGGACAGGCGGCTGTGAAGGGCAATCAGCCCCAGCATTTT; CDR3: CASSHGGGQAAVKGNQPQHF
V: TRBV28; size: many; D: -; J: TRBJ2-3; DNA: TGTGCCAGCAGGAATCCCCGGGACTCCACAGATACGCAGTATTTT; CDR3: CASRNPRDSTDTQYF
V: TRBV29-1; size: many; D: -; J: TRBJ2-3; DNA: TGCAGCGTTGGGGAGGATACGCAGTATTTT; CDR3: CSVGEDTQYF
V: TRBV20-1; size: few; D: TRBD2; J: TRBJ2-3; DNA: TGCAGGGGTGGAGCGGGGAGCACAGATACGCAGTATTTT; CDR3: CRGGAGSTDTQYF
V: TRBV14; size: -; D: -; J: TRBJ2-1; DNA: TGTGCCAGCAGCCCCAACAGGGTCCCCTACAATGAGCAGTTCTTC; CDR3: CASSPNRVPYNEQFF
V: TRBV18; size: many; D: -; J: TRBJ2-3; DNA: TGTGCCAGCTCATCGGACTTCACAGATACGCAGTATTTT; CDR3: CASSSDFTDTQYF